Included here is one T cell receptor beta chain sequence, with context. The protocol was immunoSEQ multiplex PCR, while the TCRdb copy is restricted to in-frame clones and leaves out a portion. The sample carries about 550 clones, about 89% recorded once. This entry belongs to a study of neoadjuvant nivolumab and ipilimumab in lung cancer. The J segment lost 5 bases and the V segment lost 1 base, leaving 3 bases of the junction unmatched. Germline V gene data show CDR1 as SGHAT and CDR2 as FQNNGV. This CDR3 contains 14 residues. The V call is TRBV11-2, the J call TRBJ1-2; TRBD1 agrees at 8 bases. The clonotype was recovered from an adult with non-small cell lung cancer. Some clones in this sample may be carry-over from other donors' samples. The starting material was tumor tissue, obtained before neoadjuvant nivolumab, alone or with ipilimumab. Here the CDR3 reads CASSLGTGWYGYTF. The DNA for the CDR3 is TGTGCCAGCAGCTTAGGGACAGGGTGGTATGGCTACACCTTC.